This T cell receptor beta chain came from a study of blood T cell repertoires in COVID-19 (TCRdb year 2020). General notes on the study: Samples covering the acute and convalescent phases of COVID-19 were provided by collaborators in the United States, Italy and Spain. The prospective study material was composed of cDNA or gDNA derived from T cells, B-cell-depleted T cells, or PBMCs. Where available, HLA class I and class II types were taken from metadata supplied by the sample provider and were not determined by assay-based typing. Samples came from the ongoing ImmuneRACE study (first 160 participants) plus 1,254 subjects from 6 global collaborators. Deeply sampled blood TCRbeta repertoires from subjects exposed to, actively infected with, or recovered from COVID-19 were included in the dataset. Nearly every sample came with metadata listing a de-identified subject ID, COVID-19 status, age in years and sex. The repertoires were made available in a free public database intended to serve as a resource for research on the immune response to SARS-CoV-2. The paper as a whole reports these results and caveats: The quantity of clinical and demographic metadata differed by source and by participant and was supplied without curation.

TCRbeta CDR3 regions were amplified from genomic DNA using the immunoSEQ Assay, a bias-controlled multiplex PCR. The authors' pipeline ran thus. The number of nucleated cells in each sample was estimated from the amplification of reference gene primers within the assay. To quantify the absolute abundance of each unique TCRbeta CDR3 rearrangement, sequence reads were collapsed and filtered. For each sample, productive Simpson clonality was calculated as the square root of Simpson's diversity index across productive rearrangements. TCRdb retrieved this table from immuneACCESS and kept in-frame rearrangements only. Not all clones are present; in checked studies, unresolved V genes account for under half, and no reason is known for the remainder. V, J and clone size derive from that table, while D and trimming were established from the DNA sequence. This sample lists 200,000 to 250,000 clones; about 93% were detected once. The biggest ten clones account for about 0.8% of the sample.

Of note for this clone: Its target antigen remains unknown. No much larger clonotype is one base removed from it; base qualities were not supplied.

The germline V gene (reference sequence) sets CDR1 to MNHEY and CDR2 to SMNVEV. The junction shows trimming of 4 bases on V and 4 bases on J, and the gene matches do not reach 14 bases of it. The CDR3 runs 17 amino acids, cysteine and phenylalanine included. The DNA shown is the 51-base CDR3, in frame from base 1. In Seattle, one collaborating source enrolled patients while the infection was active and tracked those patients longitudinally over the course of disease. Each collaborating institution followed its own protocols to collect whole blood in K2EDTA tubes. Collaborator samples were shipped for TCRbeta analysis as frozen whole blood, isolated PBMCs, or DNA extracted from either sample type.

The specimen sequenced was peripheral blood. The clonotype originates from a man aged 60 to 69 with COVID-19, enrolled during active disease. The sequence joins TRBV27 to TRBJ1-2; 8 central bases correspond to TRBD1. CDR3 loop: CASSSLPGQGETYGYTF. The nucleotide sequence is given as TGTGCCAGCAGTTCCTTACCCGGACAGGGTGAAACCTATGGCTACACCTTC.